This is a list of T cell receptor beta chains from one sample in a study of a mutant IDH1 vaccine in newly diagnosed glioma. Their target antigens are unknown. The repertoire was sequenced with immunoSEQ multiplex PCR; TCRdb's copy has only in-frame clones and lacks some. The sample lists under 55,000 clones, around nine tenths seen once, with around 2.4% in the top ten. The sample was PBMCs, taken from a glioma patient whose treatment included an IDH1 peptide vaccine. These receptors originate from a man in his fifties with glioma. The CDR3 runs from the conserved cysteine through the conserved F or W. D genes are given only for firm matches. Not all rows give a size; the values are once, few, many and, for expanded clones, a class.

D gene	V gene	clone size	J gene	CDR3 DNA	CDR3 protein
.	TRBV5-8	.	TRBJ2-3	TGTGCCAGCAGCTTCAGCCAGGGCTTCACAGATACGCAGTATTTT	CASSFSQGFTDTQYF
TRBD1	TRBV27	.	TRBJ2-7	TGTGCCAGCAGTTTATCCGGGGACAGACCCTACGAGCAGTACTTC	CASSLSGDRPYEQYF
TRBD1	TRBV5-1	few	TRBJ2-2	TGCGCCAGCAGCTTGGAGGCAGGGGGCGCGGGCACCGGGGAGCTGTTTTTT	CASSLEAGGAGTGELFF
.	TRBV29-1	.	TRBJ2-5	TGCAGCGTTGAGGAGGCGACGAAGACCCAGTACTTC	CSVEEATKTQYF
.	TRBV4-1	.	TRBJ1-2	TGCGCCAGCAGCCAAGATCTTGGCCGCTACACCTTC	CASSQDLGRYTF
TRBD2	TRBV30	.	TRBJ2-5	TGTGCCTGGAGTGCCGGGACTAGCGGACGTGGGGCCCAAGAGACCCAGTACTTC	CAWSAGTSGRGAQETQYF
TRBD2	TRBV29-1	.	TRBJ2-1	TGCAGCACCTGGGGAGCGCCGGGAGGGCCAAGCAACAATGAGCAGTTCTTC	CSTWGAPGGPSNNEQFF
.	TRBV6-5	.	TRBJ1-2	TGTGCCAGCAGTTACTTAGGGCCCTATGGCTACACCTTC	CASSYLGPYGYTF
TRBD2	TRBV20-1	.	TRBJ2-5	TGCAGTTCAACGAGACTAGCCATTCACTTC	CSSTRLAIHF
.	TRBV6-5	.	TRBJ1-1	TGTGCCATCAGTGCCGGGAACGGATACACTGAAGCTTTCTTT	CAISAGNGYTEAFF
.	TRBV18	.	TRBJ1-1	TGTGCCAGCTCACCTAAATGGGGCACTGAAGCTTTCTTT	CASSPKWGTEAFF
.	TRBV5-1	.	TRBJ2-7	TGCGCCAGCAGAGAGGGTTTACTAACCTACGAGCAGTACTTC	CASREGLLTYEQYF
.	TRBV6-5	.	TRBJ2-7	TGTGCCAGCACTTCACCAGGAGTATTCTACGAGCAGTACTTC	CASTSPGVFYEQYF
TRBD1	TRBV6-5	.	TRBJ2-2	TGTGCCAGCAGGGGACGGGACAGGGAGACCGGGGAGCTGTTTTTT	CASRGRDRETGELFF
.	TRBV5-8	medium-sized	TRBJ2-7	TGTGCCAGCAGCTTTGGCCCGGGTGGCTACGAGCAGTACTTC	CASSFGPGGYEQYF
.	TRBV28	.	TRBJ1-1	TGTGCCAGCAGTCCTCCTACAGGGCTTAACACTGAAGCTTTCTTT	CASSPPTGLNTEAFF
.	TRBV18	.	TRBJ1-2	TGTGCCAGCTCGCGGACAGCTATCTTCTATGGCTACACCTTC	CASSRTAIFYGYTF
.	TRBV5-1	.	TRBJ2-5	TGCGCCAGCAGCCCACGCCCGACTGGAAACACTCAAGAGACCCAGTACTTC	CASSPRPTGNTQETQYF
TRBD2	TRBV6-5	once	TRBJ2-7	TGTGCCAGCAGTTACCCGGGGAGGGCTCCTTATGAGCAGTACTTC	CASSYPGRAPYEQYF
.	TRBV25-1	.	TRBJ2-7	TGTGCCAGCAGTGAGGCACCGGGAGTCCACGAGCAGTACTTC	CASSEAPGVHEQYF
TRBD1	TRBV28	.	TRBJ2-4	TGTGCCAGCAGTTCCCCGGGACAGGGGGCTAAAAACATTCAGTACTTC	CASSSPGQGAKNIQYF
.	TRBV5-6	.	TRBJ2-1	TGTGCCAGCAGCTTGGCGGTCGGGCGCGGGGTCATTAATGAGCAGTTCTTC	CASSLAVGRGVINEQFF
.	TRBV27	.	TRBJ1-5	TGTGCCAGCAGTTTAGGCCCGGATGGCAATCAGCCCCAGCATTTT	CASSLGPDGNQPQHF
TRBD1	TRBV5-1	few	TRBJ1-1	TGCGCCAGCAGCTACTACAGGGGAGGGACTGAAGCTTTCTTT	CASSYYRGGTEAFF
.	TRBV2	.	TRBJ2-7	TGTGCCGGAAGTACTCCGACAGCTTCCTACGAGCAGTACTTC	CAGSTPTASYEQYF
.	TRBV4-2	.	TRBJ2-7	TGTGCCAGCAGCCAAGAAGCAAGGGCAGGTGCCTACGAGCAGTACTTC	CASSQEARAGAYEQYF
.	TRBV6-1	.	TRBJ1-4	TGTGCCAGCACCGGGGGGCATAGTAATGAAAAACTGTTTTTT	CASTGGHSNEKLFF
TRBD2	TRBV6-5	.	TRBJ2-7	TGTGCCAGCAGTCACATAGCGGGTAGTTACGAGCAGTACTTC	CASSHIAGSYEQYF
.	TRBV5-1	.	TRBJ1-6	TGCGCCAGCAGCGCGGGGGATGGGGGTAGGAATTCACCCCTCCACTTT	CASSAGDGGRNSPLHF
TRBD1	TRBV6-5	.	TRBJ1-2	TGTGCCAGCAGTTCCACAGGGGGGTTTGGCTACACCTTC	CASSSTGGFGYTF
.	TRBV4-2	.	TRBJ1-2	TGTGCCAGCAGCCTGGCCGGTGATGGCTACACCTTC	CASSLAGDGYTF
.	TRBV15	.	TRBJ1-5	TGTGCCACCAGCAGTGGACAGCCCAATCAGCCCCAGCATTTT	CATSSGQPNQPQHF
TRBD1	TRBV7-2	.	TRBJ2-7	TGTGCCAGCAGCTCGACAGGGTTTCGATACGAGCAGTACTTC	CASSSTGFRYEQYF
TRBD1	TRBV28	.	TRBJ2-4	TGTGCCAGCAGTTTAACAGGGGGATCCACAGTTCAGTACTTC	CASSLTGGSTVQYF
.	TRBV18	.	TRBJ1-5	TGTGCCAGCTCACCGGGGGGCGGGCAGCCCCAGCATTTT	CASSPGGGQPQHF
.	TRBV11-2	.	TRBJ1-6	TGTGCCAGCAGCCCCCAGACGCTCAATTCACCCCTCCACTTT	CASSPQTLNSPLHF
TRBD2	TRBV6-4	.	TRBJ2-3	TGTGCCAGCAGTGGACTAGCGGGGGGGGCAGATACGCAGTATTTT	CASSGLAGGADTQYF
.	TRBV5-1	.	TRBJ2-7	TGCGCCAGCAGTGCCCGGGGCTACGAGCAGTACTTC	CASSARGYEQYF
.	TRBV5-4	.	TRBJ1-1	TGTGCCAGCAGTGGGTCGAACACTGAAGCTTTCTTT	CASSGSNTEAFF
.	TRBV5-1	.	TRBJ2-1	TGCGCCAGCAGCTTGATCCCAGGCCGCGATGAGCAGTTCTTC	CASSLIPGRDEQFF
.	TRBV10-2	.	TRBJ1-2	TGCGCCAGCGGCCGAACAGGGAAAATCGAGGGCTACACCTTC	CASGRTGKIEGYTF
.	TRBV5-8	.	TRBJ1-1	TGTGCCAGCAGCTTATCGACTGAAGCTTTCTTT	CASSLSTEAFF
TRBD1	TRBV9	.	TRBJ1-3	TGTGCCAGCAGCGCCTGGGACAGGGGGTACTCTGGAAACACCATATATTTT	CASSAWDRGYSGNTIYF
.	TRBV7-2	.	TRBJ2-3	TGTGCCAGCAGCTTAGGACCTACCGGGTTTGGTACGCAGTATTTT	CASSLGPTGFGTQYF
.	TRBV18	.	TRBJ1-2	TGTGCCAGCTCACCACTACAGGGAAACTATGGCTACACCTTC	CASSPLQGNYGYTF
.	TRBV18	.	TRBJ2-5	TGTGCCAGCTCACCACCCGGGATAACCCAAGAGACCCAGTACTTC	CASSPPGITQETQYF
TRBD1	TRBV9	.	TRBJ1-2	TGTGCCAGCAGCCCCCAGGGACAGGCATACTATGGCTACACCTTC	CASSPQGQAYYGYTF
TRBD2	TRBV30	.	TRBJ2-1	TGTGCCTGGAGTGGGGGACTAGCGGGAGACTACAATGAGCAGTTCTTC	CAWSGGLAGDYNEQFF
TRBD1	TRBV7-9	.	TRBJ2-5	TGTGCCAGCAGCACCTCCGGGACAGCTGGTTTGAAAGAGACCCAGTACTTC	CASSTSGTAGLKETQYF